Included here is one T cell receptor beta chain sequence, with context. Its antigen is still unknown. The CDR3 runs to 14 residues. CDR1 and CDR2 from the germline V gene are GTSNPN and SVGIG (reference sequence). Germline trimming cut 2 bases from V and 6 bases from J; bases unmatched to any gene: 7. Deep-level running was used for the assay. Using immunoSEQ multiplex PCR, the repertoire was profiled, and TCRdb retains in-frame clones only, with some absent. Of 700,000 or so clones in the sample, around 72% are singletons; the top ten hold around 1.8%. The data were taken from a study of shared clonotypes between healthy human individuals. General study findings and limits: About 5% of naive CD4 clonotypes were shared across four donors.

Healthy and HIV-negative, the adult donors had no recent acute infections or vaccinations. Donors comprised only Caucasian adults living in Nashville, Tennessee. V usage is TRBV30 and J usage is TRBJ1-2; 9 nucleotides match TRBD1. This TCR derives from a woman aged 25 to 39 in good health. Sequencing was performed on memory CD4+ T cells sorted from blood. The subset denotes: CD45RA-negative fraction. CDR3 nucleotides: TGTGCCTGGAGTACCCCGGACAGGGGACATGGCTACACCTTC. It is translated as CAWSTPDRGHGYTF.